A selection of T cell receptor beta chains follows, all from one sample in a study of blood T cell repertoires in COVID-19. Produced via immunoSEQ multiplex PCR; TCRdb's table is partial and in-frame only. This table holds over 300,000 clones, nearly 90% found once. Sequencing was performed on peripheral blood. The receptors were sampled from a man in his late teens or twenties with active or convalescent COVID-19. Both conserved end residues are part of each CDR3. A D gene is named only where the DNA matches it firmly. Size tells how often a clone was seen (once, few, many) or the class of an expanded clone, and some rows leave it out.

TRBD2	TRBJ2-1	.	TRBV11-2	CASSLGGLAGTYNEQFF	TGTGCCAGCAGCTTGGGGGGACTAGCGGGTACCTACAATGAGCAGTTCTTC
.	TRBJ2-3	.	TRBV24-1	CATSDIRGTQYF	TGTGCCACCAGTGATATTCGGGGTACGCAGTATTTT
TRBD1	TRBJ1-6	.	TRBV13	CASSLGLGGTGGSPLHF	TGTGCCAGCAGCTTAGGCCTAGGGGGGACAGGGGGTTCACCCCTCCACTTT
TRBD2	TRBJ2-6	.	TRBV28	CASSLGGAGANVLTF	TGTGCCAGCAGTTTGGGGGGGGCTGGGGCCAACGTCCTGACTTTC
TRBD2	TRBJ2-3	.	TRBV24-1	CATSDGREGPIATDTQYF	TGTGCCACCAGTGATGGGCGGGAGGGCCCAATCGCCACAGATACGCAGTATTTT
.	TRBJ1-5	once	TRBV15	CATSRAQDYSNQPQHF	TGTGCCACCAGCAGAGCGCAGGATTATAGCAATCAGCCCCAGCATTTT
TRBD1	TRBJ2-2	.	TRBV4-1	CASSHPTGENTGELFF	TGCGCCAGCAGCCACCCGACAGGGGAGAACACCGGGGAGCTGTTTTTT
.	TRBJ2-6	.	TRBV6-5	CASHRNSGANVLTF	TGTGCCAGCCACAGAAACTCTGGGGCCAACGTCCTGACTTTC
TRBD1	TRBJ1-5	.	TRBV28	CASTPDRVIQPQHF	TGTGCCAGCACCCCTGACAGGGTTATTCAGCCCCAGCATTTT
TRBD2	TRBJ2-7	.	TRBV29-1	CSVVAGVSYEQYF	TGCAGCGTTGTAGCGGGGGTCTCCTACGAGCAGTACTTC
.	TRBJ1-2	once	TRBV6-5	CASSSGTPGGYTF	TGTGCCAGCAGCTCAGGGACTCCCGGCGGCTACACCTTC
.	TRBJ2-6	.	TRBV6-2/TRBV6-3	CASSGPHSGANVLTF	TGTGCCAGCAGCGGGCCCCACTCTGGGGCCAACGTCCTGACTTTC
TRBD2	TRBJ2-7	.	TRBV10-3	CAISESVAGGYEQYF	TGTGCCATCAGTGAGTCTGTGGCGGGAGGGTACGAGCAGTACTTC
TRBD2	TRBJ2-7	once	TRBV7-8	CASSSGTSGTYEQYF	TGTGCCAGCAGCTCCGGGACTAGCGGGACCTACGAGCAGTACTTC
TRBD2	TRBJ2-1	.	TRBV18	CASSPLAGDSYNEQFF	TGTGCCAGCTCACCACTAGCGGGAGACTCCTACAATGAGCAGTTCTTC
.	TRBJ2-1	few	TRBV19	CASSIWGQGHNEQFF	TGTGCCAGTAGTATTTGGGGGCAGGGTCACAATGAGCAGTTCTTC
.	TRBJ2-7	once	TRBV9	CASSPGQNPSLQEQYF	TGTGCCAGCAGCCCCGGACAGAACCCTTCTTTACAAGAGCAGTACTTC
TRBD1	TRBJ2-1	.	TRBV30	CAWSVRDRGGNEQFF	TGTGCCTGGAGTGTCCGGGACAGGGGAGGCAATGAGCAGTTCTTC
TRBD1	TRBJ2-2	.	TRBV27	CASSSPMTGGATGELFF	TGTGCCAGCAGTTCCCCTATGACAGGGGGCGCGACCGGGGAGCTGTTTTTT
.	TRBJ1-1	.	TRBV9	CASSVAEGFTEAFF	TGTGCCAGCAGCGTAGCTGAGGGTTTCACTGAAGCTTTCTTT
TRBD2	TRBJ2-7	.	TRBV6-5	CASSYSASGESYEQYF	TGTGCCAGCAGTTACTCTGCTAGCGGAGAGTCCTACGAGCAGTACTTC
TRBD2	TRBJ2-5	.	TRBV20-1	CSVNGGGTQYF	TGCAGTGTAAATGGGGGGGGGACCCAGTACTTC
TRBD1	TRBJ1-4	once	TRBV5-6	CASSPGGTKLFF	TGTGCCAGCAGCCCAGGGGGCACAAAACTGTTTTTT
.	TRBJ1-6	once	TRBV4-1	CASSKSPGNGRVPLHF	TGCGCCAGCAGCAAAAGTCCGGGTAACGGTCGAGTACCCCTCCACTTT
TRBD1	TRBJ2-3	.	TRBV5-1	CASSLDGTGGDTQYF	TGCGCCAGCAGCTTGGACGGGACAGGCGGAGATACGCAGTATTTT
.	TRBJ1-2	few	TRBV3-1/TRBV3-2	CASSQIQARGYTF	TGTGCCAGCAGCCAAATCCAGGCACGAGGCTACACCTTC
TRBD1	TRBJ2-5	.	TRBV24-1	CATSDTGTGRVETQYF	TGTGCCACCAGTGATACCGGGACAGGGAGGGTAGAGACCCAGTACTTC
.	TRBJ1-4	once	TRBV11-2	CASSLQGATNEKLFF	TGTGCCAGCAGCTTACAGGGTGCAACTAATGAAAAACTGTTTTTT
.	TRBJ2-7	.	TRBV19	CASSFGHIYEQYF	TGTGCCAGTAGCTTCGGACACATCTACGAGCAGTACTTC
TRBD1	TRBJ1-5	.	TRBV9	CASNQGQGNQPQHF	TGTGCCAGCAACCAAGGACAGGGCAATCAGCCCCAGCATTTT
.	TRBJ1-6	.	TRBV18	CASSPPPGSRSPLHF	TGTGCCAGCTCACCTCCCCCCGGGTCCCGTTCACCCCTCCACTTT
TRBD1	TRBJ1-1	.	TRBV12-3/TRBV12-4	CASSTVLQGGAFF	TGTGCCAGCAGTACTGTTTTGCAGGGGGGAGCTTTCTTT
TRBD2	TRBJ2-3	.	TRBV7-9	CASRTGLAGRTDTQYF	TGTGCCAGCAGGACGGGACTAGCGGGGCGCACAGATACGCAGTATTTT
TRBD2	TRBJ2-5	.	TRBV7-2	CASSLGGSGAKGYQETQYF	TGTGCCAGCAGCTTAGGTGGTAGCGGGGCAAAAGGTTACCAAGAGACCCAGTACTTC
.	TRBJ1-2	.	TRBV7-3	CASSSHRDGGYTF	TGTGCCAGCAGCTCACACAGGGATGGCGGCTATACCTTC
.	TRBJ1-1	.	TRBV2	CASIRAGALNTEAFF	TGTGCCAGCATAAGGGCAGGGGCTCTGAACACTGAAGCTTTCTTT
.	TRBJ1-4	.	TRBV3-1/TRBV3-2	CASVGNEKLFF	TGTGCCAGCGTCGGGAATGAAAAACTGTTTTTT
TRBD1	TRBJ1-5	.	TRBV27	CASGKQGAGNQPQHF	TGTGCCAGCGGCAAACAGGGGGCCGGCAATCAGCCCCAGCATTTT
TRBD1	TRBJ2-7	.	TRBV11-2	CASSSIRGQGGTYEQYF	TGTGCCAGCAGCTCAATCCGAGGACAGGGGGGAACCTACGAGCAGTACTTC
.	TRBJ1-5	.	TRBV7-8	CASSLGQVYQPQHF	TGTGCCAGCAGCTTAGGCCAGGTTTATCAGCCCCAGCATTTT
.	TRBJ2-5	.	TRBV9	CASSRGGSETQYF	TGTGCCAGCAGCAGGGGGGGTTCGGAGACCCAGTACTTC
.	TRBJ2-4	once	TRBV3-1/TRBV3-2	CASSQAGQYVSVKNIQYF	TGTGCCAGCAGCCAGGCCGGACAGTACGTATCGGTCAAAAACATTCAGTACTTC
TRBD1	TRBJ2-3	.	TRBV2	CASSPDRDETDTQYF	TGTGCCAGCAGTCCTGACAGGGATGAGACAGATACGCAGTATTTT
TRBD1	TRBJ1-2	.	TRBV24-1	CATSEGTGGSGYTF	TGTGCCACCAGTGAAGGGACAGGGGGGTCTGGCTACACCTTC
TRBD1	TRBJ2-5	.	TRBV28	CASTPGQVAPLTQYF	TGTGCCAGCACCCCGGGACAGGTCGCCCCTTTAACCCAGTACTTC
TRBD2	TRBJ2-2	few	TRBV4-1	CASSQGGLAGLNTGELFF	TGCGCCAGCAGCCAAGGGGGACTAGCGGGGTTGAACACCGGGGAGCTGTTTTTT
.	TRBJ2-3	.	TRBV13	CASSRARSDSTDTQYF	TGTGCCAGCAGCCGAGCTCGATCGGACAGTACAGATACGCAGTATTTT
TRBD2	TRBJ2-3	.	TRBV27	CASRARTSRDTQYF	TGTGCCAGCAGAGCGAGGACTAGTAGAGATACGCAGTATTTT
TRBD1	TRBJ2-2	.	TRBV7-8	CASSLFTGGINTGELFF	TGTGCCAGCAGCTTATTCACAGGGGGCATCAACACCGGGGAGCTGTTTTTT
TRBD2	TRBJ2-1	.	TRBV11-1	CASSLAGGSGYGNEQFF	TGTGCCAGCAGCTTAGCAGGAGGTAGCGGGTACGGGAATGAGCAGTTCTTC
TRBD1	TRBJ2-5	once	TRBV19	CASSTSGTGLQQTQYF	TGTGCCAGTAGTACCTCCGGGACAGGGTTACAGCAGACCCAGTACTTC
.	TRBJ1-2	.	TRBV27	CASSLLASTHGYTF	TGTGCCAGCAGTTTATTAGCGTCGACCCATGGCTACACCTTC
.	TRBJ1-4	.	TRBV4-1	CASSRRLAVRSEKLFF	TGCGCCAGCAGCCGGCGGTTGGCAGTGCGGAGTGAAAAACTGTTTTTT